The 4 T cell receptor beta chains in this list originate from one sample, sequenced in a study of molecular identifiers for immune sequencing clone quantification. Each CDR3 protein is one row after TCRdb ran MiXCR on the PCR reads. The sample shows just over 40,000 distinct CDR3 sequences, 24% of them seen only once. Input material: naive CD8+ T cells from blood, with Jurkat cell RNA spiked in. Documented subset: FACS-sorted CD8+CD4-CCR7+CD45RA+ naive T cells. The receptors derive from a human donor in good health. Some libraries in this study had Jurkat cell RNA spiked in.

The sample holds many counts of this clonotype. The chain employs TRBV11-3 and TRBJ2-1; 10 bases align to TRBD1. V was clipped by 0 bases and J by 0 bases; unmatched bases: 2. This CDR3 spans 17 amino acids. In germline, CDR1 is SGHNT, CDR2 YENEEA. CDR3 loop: CASSLDGQGVSYNEQFF. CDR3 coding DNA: TGTGCCAGCAGCTTAGATGGACAGGGGGTCTCCTACAATGAGCAGTTCTTC.

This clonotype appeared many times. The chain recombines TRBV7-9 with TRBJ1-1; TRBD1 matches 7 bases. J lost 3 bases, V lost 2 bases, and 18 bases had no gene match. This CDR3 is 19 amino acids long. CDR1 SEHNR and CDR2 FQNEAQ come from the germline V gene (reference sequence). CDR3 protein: CASSLKRQGSGWADTEAFF. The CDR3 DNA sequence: TGTGCCAGCAGCTTAAAGAGACAGGGTTCGGGTTGGGCCGACACTGAAGCTTTCTTT.

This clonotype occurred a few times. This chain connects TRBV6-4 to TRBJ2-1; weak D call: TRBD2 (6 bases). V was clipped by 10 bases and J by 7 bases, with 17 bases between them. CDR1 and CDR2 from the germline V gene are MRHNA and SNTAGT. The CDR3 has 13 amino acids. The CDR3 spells CATSREVGNEQFF. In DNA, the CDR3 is TGTGCCACCTCCAGGGAGGTGGGGAATGAGCAGTTCTTC.

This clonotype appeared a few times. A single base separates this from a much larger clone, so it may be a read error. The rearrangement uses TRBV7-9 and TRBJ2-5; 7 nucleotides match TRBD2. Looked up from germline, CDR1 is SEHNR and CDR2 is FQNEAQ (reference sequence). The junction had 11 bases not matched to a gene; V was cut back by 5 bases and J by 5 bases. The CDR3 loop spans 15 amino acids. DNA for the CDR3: TGTGCCAGCAGCCGGAGACCGGGACTAATGGAGACCCAGTACTTC. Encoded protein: CASSRRPGLMETQYF.